This section outlines one T cell receptor (beta chain) sequence together with its context. Its target is not known. This sample is drawn from a study of cytomegalovirus exposure and HLA in healthy donors. Germline CDR1 reads WNHNN; CDR2 reads SYGVQD (reference sequence). CDR3 length equals 12 residues. With 3 bases removed from V and 3 bases from J, the gap between germline ends came to 5 bases. General observations from the study: In a later analysis, TCR association rates varied by HLA locus: DRB1 most, HLA-C fewest. CMV serostatus was the sole immune exposure data available. Cytomegalovirus association was listed for about 160 TCR beta chains.

With 60 Vbeta and 13 Jbeta primers, the PCR was carried out. TCRdb's table, derived via immunoSEQ multiplex PCR, lists solely in-frame clones and lacks some. The repertoire shows 75,000 to 85,000 clones; the top ten hold less than 0.65%. Input material: PBMCs. This TCR came from a man aged 45-60 years in good health and CMV-seronegative. This rearrangement joins TRBV10-1 to TRBJ1-1; no reliable D call. CDR3 loop: CASSDLDTEAFF. The CDR3 bases are TGCGCCAGCAGTGACCTCGACACTGAAGCTTTCTTT.